Presented here are 29 T cell receptor beta chains from one specimen sequenced in a study of shared clonotypes between healthy human individuals. Profiling relied on immunoSEQ multiplex PCR, and the TCRdb table lists in-frame clones only, not all of them. The data show over a million clones, roughly 96% seen once. Sequences were obtained from naive CD4+ T cells sorted from blood. As for subset: CD45RA+ positively selected. These receptors all come from a man younger than 40 in good health.

The V gene is TRBV18, the J gene TRBJ2-7; the D gene is possibly TRBD2 (5 bases). The CDR3 is 14 amino acids. Trimming left V 2 bases short and J 7 bases short, with 15 bases between. The germline CDR1 and CDR2 sequences are KGHSH and LQKENI. CDR3 region: CASSPGGPSSEQYF. CDR3 DNA: TGTGCCAGCTCACCAGGAGGCCCGTCCTCTGAGCAGTACTTC.

The V gene is TRBV5-1, the J gene TRBJ2-7; either TRBD1 or TRBD2 may fit D (5 bases each). V lost 4 bases and J lost 2, with 19 bases in between. Germline assignment: CDR1 SGHRS and CDR2 YFSETQ. This CDR3 comprises 16 residues. CDR3 region: CASSPRGANPAYEQYF. In DNA, the CDR3 is TGCGCCAGCAGCCCCCGAGGGGCTAACCCTGCCTACGAGCAGTACTTC.

The V call is TRBV28, the J call TRBJ1-5; D is possibly TRBD1 (6 bases). The CDR3 sequence is 12 residues long. V was pared by 5 bases and J by 6 bases, with 8 bases between. Germline CDR1 reads MDHEN; CDR2 reads SYDVKM. The DNA of the CDR3 is TGTGCCAGCAGTACAGGGCCTCAGCCCCAGCATTTT. Its translation is CASSTGPQPQHF.

The J gene is TRBJ2-2, the V gene TRBV6-1, with D possibly TRBD2 on 6 matching bases. Germline V lookup: CDR1 MNHNS, CDR2 SASEGT. The CDR3 has 14 residues. V was trimmed by 2 bases and J by 7 bases, leaving 11 bases between them. DNA for the CDR3: TGTGCCAGCAGTGAAAGGAGGGCCCACGGGGAGCTGTTTTTT. This translates into CASSERRAHGELFF.

V and J are TRBV18 and TRBJ2-7, with a weak D call TRBD2 (5 bases). The CDR3 runs to 20 residues. Trimming removed 1 base at V and 1 base at J, with 26 bases between. Germline CDR1 is KGHSH and CDR2 is LQKENI. The CDR3 loop is CASSPQDPYTGGQRSYEQYF. CDR3 coding DNA: TGTGCCAGCTCACCACAGGACCCCTATACCGGCGGGCAGAGGTCCTACGAGCAGTACTTC.

This rearrangement joins TRBV7-9 to TRBJ2-3, with TRBD2 matching 11 bases. The ends lost 2 bases at V and 2 bases at J; junction bases unmatched: 9. CDR3 size: 18 residues. Germline lookup yields CDR1 SEHNR and CDR2 FQNEAQ (reference sequence). The CDR3 sequence is CASSLTALAGGATDTQYF. The CDR3 region has the DNA TGTGCCAGCAGCTTAACAGCCCTAGCGGGAGGAGCCACAGATACGCAGTATTTT.

This chain connects TRBV19 to TRBJ2-7; 9 nucleotides match TRBD2. Looked up from germline, CDR1 is LNHDA and CDR2 is SQIVND (reference sequence). Trimming cost V 4 bases and J 3 bases; bases outside gene matches: 10. This CDR3 is 16 amino acids long. The CDR3 sequence: CASSSQAGGNLYEQYF. CDR3 DNA sequence: TGTGCCAGTAGTAGCCAAGCGGGGGGCAACCTCTACGAGCAGTACTTC.

The V and J genes are TRBV19 and TRBJ1-1, with TRBD1 identical over 8 bases. Losses at the gene ends were 9 bases for V and 5 bases for J; bases not matched to a gene: 8. Per the germline V gene, CDR1 is LNHDA and CDR2 is SQIVND (reference sequence). The CDR3 is 13 residues long. The CDR3 DNA sequence: TGTGCCAGCTTAATAACAGGGGGAACTGAAGCTTTCTTT. This encodes CASLITGGTEAFF.

This chain connects TRBV6-5 to TRBJ2-7; the match to TRBD2 covers 9 bases. Germline V gene lookup returns CDR1 MNHEY and CDR2 SVGAGI. This CDR3 has 15 residues. The trim removed 6 bases at V and 5 bases at J, leaving 11 bases unmatched. In nucleotides, the CDR3 is TGTGCCAGCAGCTACACGCAACTAGCGGGCCACGAGCAGTACTTC. This encodes CASSYTQLAGHEQYF.

This chain joins TRBV7-9 and TRBJ2-1; maybe TRBD2 (6 bases). Germline-derived CDR1 and CDR2 are SEHNR and FQNEAQ (reference sequence). Trimming stripped 3 bases from V and 4 bases from J, with 13 bases between. This CDR3 has 15 residues. The chain's CDR3 is CASSLKLATYNEQFF. CDR3 DNA sequence: TGTGCCAGCAGCTTGAAACTAGCCACTTACAATGAGCAGTTCTTC.

V is TRBV6-1 and J is TRBJ2-2, with 8 bases fitting TRBD1. Germline V gives CDR1 MNHNS, CDR2 SASEGT. There are 14 residues in the CDR3. V trimming: 7 bases; J trimming: 6 bases; junction bases outside the gene matches: 7. The CDR3 protein is CASTNRGMAGELFF. In nucleotides, the CDR3 is TGTGCCAGCACCAACAGGGGGATGGCCGGGGAGCTGTTTTTT.

The chain combines TRBV5-4 with TRBJ1-4, with 8 bases aligning to TRBD1. The J segment lost 7 bases and the V segment lost 4 bases, leaving 9 bases of the junction unmatched. Germline values: CDR1 SGHNT, CDR2 YYREEE (reference sequence). This CDR3 has 15 amino acids. The chain's CDR3 is CASSPMTGEIEKLFF. The CDR3 coding sequence is TGTGCCAGCAGCCCAATGACAGGGGAGATTGAAAAACTGTTTTTT.

The V gene is TRBV14, the J gene TRBJ2-7; 16 positions agree with TRBD2. This CDR3 is built from 16 residues. Trimming at V came to 4 bases and at J to 4 bases, leaving 4 bases not matched to a gene. Germline V gene data show CDR1 as SGHDN and CDR2 as FVKESK. The CDR3 region is CASSRGLAGGPYEQYF. The CDR3 nucleotides are TGTGCCAGCAGCCGGGGACTAGCGGGAGGGCCTTACGAGCAGTACTTC.

The genes are TRBV10-1 and TRBJ2-5, with TRBD1 identical over 7 bases. In germline, CDR1 is WNHNN, CDR2 SYGVQD (reference sequence). The V segment lost 0 bases and the J segment 4 bases; nucleotides outside the gene matches: 5. The CDR3 contains 15 residues. This CDR3 reads CASSESEGAAETQYF. CDR3 in DNA: TGCGCCAGCAGTGAGTCCGAGGGGGCTGCAGAGACCCAGTACTTC.

This rearrangement joins TRBV4-3 to TRBJ1-1; no clear D. The CDR3 runs to 13 residues. V lost 3 bases to trimming and J lost 3 bases, with 8 bases between them. Germline-derived CDR1 and CDR2 are LGHNA and YSLEER. The chain's CDR3 is CASSQGRDTEAFF. CDR3 in DNA: TGCGCCAGCAGCCAGGGGAGGGACACTGAAGCTTTCTTT.

The chain carries TRBV28 and TRBJ2-7, with 10 bases identical to TRBD2. The CDR3 covers 14 residues. Germline V gene data show CDR1 as MDHEN and CDR2 as SYDVKM. The V segment lost 6 bases and the J segment 2 bases; nucleotides outside the gene matches: 4. Here the CDR3 DNA reads TGTGCCAGCAGCCCTAGCGGGAGACCCTACGAGCAGTACTTC. Its translation: CASSPSGRPYEQYF.

The V gene is TRBV30, the J gene TRBJ2-7; possibly TRBD1 or TRBD2 for D (5 bases each). V was clipped by 4 bases and J by 2 bases, with 21 bases between them. The CDR3 length is 16 residues. CDR1 is GTSNPN, CDR2 SVGIG, per germline (reference sequence). The DNA of the CDR3 is TGTGCCTGGATTCCTGGGGACGCGGACATGACCTACGAGCAGTACTTC. Its protein product is CAWIPGDADMTYEQYF.

With respect to this clone: The same CDR3 can be traced to other DNA sequences in this sample. This rearrangement joins TRBV2 to TRBJ1-4, with a tentative D call TRBD1 (5 bases). The V gene lost 3 bases and the J gene lost 2 bases, with 7 bases spanning the gap. Germline CDR1 SNHLY, CDR2 FYNNEI. The CDR3 consists of 14 residues. CDR3 nucleotide sequence: TGTGCCAGCAGTGACAGGGCCACTAATGAAAAACTGTTTTTT. Its protein product is CASSDRATNEKLFF. Using reference TRBV2 and TRBJ1-4 for the parts outside the CDR3, the full variable domain is EPEVTQTPSHQVTQMGQEVILRCVPISNHLYFYWYRQILGQKVEFLVSFYNNEISEKSEIFDDQFSVERPDGSNFTLKIRSTKLEDSAMYFCASSDRATNEKLFFGSGTQLSVL.

The rearrangement links TRBV28 to TRBJ2-1; D gene ambiguous. This CDR3 is built from 15 residues. Per the germline V gene, CDR1 is MDHEN and CDR2 is SYDVKM. The V gene lost 5 bases and the J gene lost 3 bases, with 14 bases spanning the gap. CDR3 residues: CASSGGQGIYNEQFF. The CDR3, as DNA: TGTGCCAGCAGTGGCGGCCAAGGCATCTACAATGAGCAGTTCTTC. Full variable domain (outside the CDR3, taken from reference TRBV28 and TRBJ2-1): DVKVTQSSRYLVKRTGEKVFLECVQDMDHENMFWYRQDPGLGLRLIYFSYDVKMKEKGDIPEGYSVSREKKERFSLILESASTNQTSMYLCASSGGQGIYNEQFFGPGTRLTVL.

As regards this clone: Other DNA sequences of this sample code for an identical CDR3. The rearrangement links TRBV5-1 to TRBJ1-3; D gene ambiguous. V dropped 0 bases and J dropped 1 base, with 11 bases sitting between them. This CDR3 has 16 amino acids. Germline loops: CDR1 SGHRS, CDR2 YFSETQ. CDR3 in DNA: TGCGCCAGCAGCTTGGACGGACGGAGTTCTGGAAACACCATATATTTT. It codes for CASSLDGRSSGNTIYF.

This chain connects TRBV5-1 to TRBJ2-2, with TRBD1 matching over 7 bases. Germline V gene lookup returns CDR1 SGHRS and CDR2 YFSETQ. The CDR3 contains 14 residues. V shed 2 bases and J 8 bases; nucleotides not matched to a gene: 6. Here the CDR3 reads CASSLIQGNGELFF. CDR3 DNA: TGCGCCAGCAGCTTAATACAGGGGAATGGGGAGCTGTTTTTT.

The chain recombines TRBV5-4 with TRBJ2-7; D is possibly TRBD1 or TRBD2 (5 bases each). Looked up from germline, CDR1 is SGHNT and CDR2 is YYREEE (reference sequence). The CDR3 runs to 14 residues. Trimming shortened V by 2 bases and J by 9 bases, and 18 bases separated the two germline ends. The CDR3 bases are TGTGCCAGCAGCTTCAGGGACGCCAGTCCATGGCAGTACTTC. Encoded protein: CASSFRDASPWQYF.

In the case of this clone: The sample holds other DNA sequences that translate to the same CDR3. This chain links TRBV29-1 with TRBJ2-1; D not certain. CDR1 and CDR2 (germline): SQVTM, ANQGSEA. This CDR3 region has 14 residues. Trimming took 7 bases from V and 0 from J, leaving 13 bases between them. Here the CDR3 reads CSAQARSSYNEQFF. As DNA, the CDR3 is TGCAGCGCCCAAGCCCGGAGCTCCTACAATGAGCAGTTCTTC.

V gene TRBV7-6 combines with J gene TRBJ2-3; 13 bases match TRBD2. Losses at the gene ends were 2 bases for V and 2 bases for J; bases not matched to a gene: 10. The germline CDR1 and CDR2 sequences are SGHVS and FNYEAQ. The CDR3 is 19 amino acids. The CDR3 nucleotides are TGTGCCAGCAGCTTACTTCAAGGACTAGCGGGAGTAGTCACAGATACGCAGTATTTT. Translating it yields CASSLLQGLAGVVTDTQYF.

This chain links TRBV9 with TRBJ2-7, with D maybe TRBD2 (5 bases). Germline values: CDR1 SGDLS, CDR2 YYNGEE. This CDR3 comprises 15 residues. The V end was cut by 0 bases, the J end by 0 bases, with 10 bases between. The CDR3 DNA reads as TGTGCCAGCAGCGTAGGTTCTAGCTTCTCCTACGAGCAGTACTTC. Its translation: CASSVGSSFSYEQYF.

V is TRBV10-3 and J is TRBJ1-5, with D possibly matching TRBD1 (5 bases). The germline gives CDR1 ENHRY, CDR2 SYGVKD. This CDR3 contains 13 residues. Trimming pared 9 bases from V and 4 bases from J, leaving 13 bases between. The CDR3 DNA follows: TGTGCCATTTCAGGGAAGCCTAATCAGCCCCAGCATTTT. Translation gives CAISGKPNQPQHF.

The V gene is TRBV9, the J gene TRBJ2-3, with no clear D. The CDR3 sequence is 15 residues long. Trimming stripped 0 bases from V and 2 bases from J, with 10 bases between. In germline, CDR1 is SGDLS, CDR2 YYNGEE. The CDR3 loop reads CASSVAPRITDTQYF. CDR3 in DNA: TGTGCCAGCAGCGTAGCTCCCAGAATCACAGATACGCAGTATTTT.

The genes are TRBV10-3 and TRBJ2-1; a possible D gene is TRBD2 (6 bases). From germline, CDR1 is ENHRY and CDR2 SYGVKD. CDR3 size: 15 residues. Trimming removed 8 bases from V and 7 bases from J, with 21 bases in between. The CDR3 protein is CAIRESGRGTNEQFF. The CDR3 nucleotides read TGTGCCATCCGGGAGTCAGGGCGGGGCACGAATGAGCAGTTCTTC.

This clone was detected only once. This sequence joins TRBV5-1 and TRBJ2-1, with TRBD2 matching over 7 bases. The V gene end was trimmed by 4 bases and the J gene end by 2 bases; junction bases not matched to a gene: 6. Germline loops: CDR1 SGHRS, CDR2 YFSETQ. This CDR3 region has 15 residues. The chain's CDR3 is CASSVGLLTYNEQFF. CDR3 nucleotide sequence: TGCGCCAGCAGCGTGGGACTATTAACCTACAATGAGCAGTTCTTC. Using reference TRBV5-1 and TRBJ2-1 for the parts outside the CDR3, the full variable domain is KAGVTQTPRYLIKTRGQQVTLSCSPISGHRSVSWYQQTPGQGLQFLFEYFSETQRNKGNFPGRFSGRQFSNSRSEMNVSTLELGDSALYLCASSVGLLTYNEQFFGPGTRLTVL.